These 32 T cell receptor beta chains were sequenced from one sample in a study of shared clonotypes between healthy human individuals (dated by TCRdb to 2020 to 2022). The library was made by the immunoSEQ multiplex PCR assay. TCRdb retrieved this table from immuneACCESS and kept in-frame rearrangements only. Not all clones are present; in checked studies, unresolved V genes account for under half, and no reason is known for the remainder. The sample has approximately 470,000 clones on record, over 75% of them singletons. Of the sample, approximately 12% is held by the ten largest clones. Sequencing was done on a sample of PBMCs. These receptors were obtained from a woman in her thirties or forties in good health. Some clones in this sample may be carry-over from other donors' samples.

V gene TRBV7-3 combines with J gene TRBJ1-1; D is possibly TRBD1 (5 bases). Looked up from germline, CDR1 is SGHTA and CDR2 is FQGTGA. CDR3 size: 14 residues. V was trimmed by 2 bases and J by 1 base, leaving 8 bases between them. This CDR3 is CASSLGAGNTEAFF. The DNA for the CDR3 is TGTGCCAGCAGCTTAGGGGCGGGGAACACTGAAGCTTTCTTT.

Here the CDR3 reads CASSLDLQGAGNTIYF. The CDR3 bases are TGTGCCAGCAGCTTAGATCTGCAGGGGGCTGGAAACACCATATATTTT. The genes are TRBV11-1 and TRBJ1-3, with 7 bases aligning to TRBD1. Germline assignment: CDR1 SGHAT and CDR2 FQDESV (reference sequence). The J segment lost 2 bases and the V segment lost 1 base, leaving 5 bases of the junction unmatched. The CDR3 sequence is 16 residues long.

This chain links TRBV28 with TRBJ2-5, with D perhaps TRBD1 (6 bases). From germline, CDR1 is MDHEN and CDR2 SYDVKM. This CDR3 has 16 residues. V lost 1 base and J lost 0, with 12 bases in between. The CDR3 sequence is CASSLLGAKDQETQYF. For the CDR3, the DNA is TGTGCCAGCAGTTTATTGGGGGCGAAGGACCAAGAGACCCAGTACTTC.

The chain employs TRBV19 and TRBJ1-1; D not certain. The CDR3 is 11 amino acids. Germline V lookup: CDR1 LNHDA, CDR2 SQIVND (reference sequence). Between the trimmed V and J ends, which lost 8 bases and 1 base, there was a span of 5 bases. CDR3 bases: TGTGCCAGTGGGCGGAACACTGAAGCTTTCTTT. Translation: CASGRNTEAFF. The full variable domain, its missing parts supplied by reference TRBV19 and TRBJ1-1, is DGGITQSPKYLFRKEGQNVTLSCEQNLNHDAMYWYRQDPGQGLRLIYYSQIVNDFQKGDIAEGYSVSREKKESFPLTVTSAQKNPTAFYLCASGRNTEAFFGQGTRLTVV.

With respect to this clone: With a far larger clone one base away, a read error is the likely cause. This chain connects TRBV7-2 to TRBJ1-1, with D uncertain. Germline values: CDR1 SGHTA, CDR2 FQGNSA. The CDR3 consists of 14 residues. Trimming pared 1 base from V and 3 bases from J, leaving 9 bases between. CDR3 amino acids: CASSLVVGDTEAFF. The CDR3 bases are TGTGCCAGCAGCTTAGTGGTAGGTGACACTGAAGCTTTCTTT.

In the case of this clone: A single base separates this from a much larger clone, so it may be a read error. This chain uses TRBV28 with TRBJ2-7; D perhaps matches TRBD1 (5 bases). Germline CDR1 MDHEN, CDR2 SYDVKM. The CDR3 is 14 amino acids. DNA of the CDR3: TGTGCCAGCAGCTCCAAGGCAGGGCCCTACGGGCAGTACTTC. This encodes CASSSKAGPYGQYF.

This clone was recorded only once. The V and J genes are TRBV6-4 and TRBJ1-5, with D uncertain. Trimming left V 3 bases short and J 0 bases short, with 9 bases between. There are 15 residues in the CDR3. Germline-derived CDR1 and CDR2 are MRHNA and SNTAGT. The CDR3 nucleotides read TGTGCCAGCAGTGAGATGTATTATAGCAATCAGCCCCAGCATTTT. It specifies CASSEMYYSNQPQHF.

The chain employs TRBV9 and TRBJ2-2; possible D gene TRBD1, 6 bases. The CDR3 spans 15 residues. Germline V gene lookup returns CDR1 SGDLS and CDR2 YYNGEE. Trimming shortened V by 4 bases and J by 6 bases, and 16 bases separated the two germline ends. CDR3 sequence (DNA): TGTGCCAGCAGCTTTCGACAGGATGTGGCCGGGGAGCTGTTTTTT. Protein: CASSFRQDVAGELFF.

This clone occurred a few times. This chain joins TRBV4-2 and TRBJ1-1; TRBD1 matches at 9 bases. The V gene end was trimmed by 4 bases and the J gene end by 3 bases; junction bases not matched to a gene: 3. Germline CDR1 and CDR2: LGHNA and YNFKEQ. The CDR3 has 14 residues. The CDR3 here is CASSRDRDYTEAFF. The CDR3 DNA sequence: TGTGCCAGCAGCCGGGACAGGGATTACACTGAAGCTTTCTTT.

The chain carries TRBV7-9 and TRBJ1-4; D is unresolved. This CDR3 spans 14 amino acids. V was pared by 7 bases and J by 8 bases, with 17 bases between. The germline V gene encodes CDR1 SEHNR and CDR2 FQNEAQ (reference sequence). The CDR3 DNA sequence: TGTGCCAGCAAATCCGCCGGTTCCAGGGAAAAACTGTTTTTT. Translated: CASKSAGSREKLFF.

The CDR3 protein is CASSLLAVVDTQYF. The CDR3 coding sequence is TGTGCCAGCAGCTTACTAGCGGTAGTGGATACCCAGTACTTC. V and J are TRBV5-4 and TRBJ2-5, with 8 bases identical to TRBD2. Trimming at V came to 2 bases and at J to 8 bases, leaving 8 bases not matched to a gene. CDR3 length: 14 amino acids. Germline lookup yields CDR1 SGHNT and CDR2 YYREEE (reference sequence). Full variable domain (rest looked up from reference TRBV5-4 and TRBJ2-5): ETGVTQSPTHLIKTRGQQVTLRCSSQSGHNTVSWYQQALGQGPQFIFQYYREEENGRGNFPPRFSGLQFPNYSSELNVNALELDDSALYLCASSLLAVVDTQYFGPGTRLLVL.

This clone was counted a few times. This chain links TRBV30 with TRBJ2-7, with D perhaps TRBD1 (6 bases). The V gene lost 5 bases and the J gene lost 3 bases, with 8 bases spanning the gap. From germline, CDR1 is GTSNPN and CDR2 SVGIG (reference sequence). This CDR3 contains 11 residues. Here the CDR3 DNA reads TGTGCCTGGGGGGGCCGCTACGAGCAGTACTTC. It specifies CAWGGRYEQYF. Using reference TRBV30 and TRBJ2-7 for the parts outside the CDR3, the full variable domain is SQTIHQWPATLVQPVGSPLSLECTVEGTSNPNLYWYRQAAGRGLQLLFYSVGIGQISSEVPQNLSASRPQDRQFILSSKKLLLSDSGFYLCAWGGRYEQYFGPGTRLTVT.

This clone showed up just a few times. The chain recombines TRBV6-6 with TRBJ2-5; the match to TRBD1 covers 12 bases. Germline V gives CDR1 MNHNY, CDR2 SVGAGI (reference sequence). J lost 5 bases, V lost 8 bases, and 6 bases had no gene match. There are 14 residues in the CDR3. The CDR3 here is CASRGTGGGETQYF. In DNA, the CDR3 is TGTGCCAGCCGCGGGACAGGGGGCGGGGAGACCCAGTACTTC.

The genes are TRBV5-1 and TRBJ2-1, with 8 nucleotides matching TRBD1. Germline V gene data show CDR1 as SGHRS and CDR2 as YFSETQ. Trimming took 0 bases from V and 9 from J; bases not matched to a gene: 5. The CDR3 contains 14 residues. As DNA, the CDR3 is TGCGCCAGCAGCTTGGGGACAGGGTATAGTGAGCAGTTCTTC. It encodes CASSLGTGYSEQFF.

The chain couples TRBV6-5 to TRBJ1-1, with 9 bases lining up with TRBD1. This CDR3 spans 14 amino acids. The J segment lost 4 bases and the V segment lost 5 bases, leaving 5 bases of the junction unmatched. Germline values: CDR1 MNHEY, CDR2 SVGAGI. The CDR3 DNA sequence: TGTGCCAGCAGTAGGGACAGGGACCTCACTGAAGCTTTCTTT. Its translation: CASSRDRDLTEAFF.

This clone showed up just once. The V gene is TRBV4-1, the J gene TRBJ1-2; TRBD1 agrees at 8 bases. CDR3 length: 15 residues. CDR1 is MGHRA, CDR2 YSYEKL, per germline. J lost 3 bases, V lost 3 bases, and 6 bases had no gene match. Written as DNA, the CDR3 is TGCGCCAGCAGCCAGGGGGGACAGGATCACTATGGCTACACCTTC. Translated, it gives CASSQGGQDHYGYTF.

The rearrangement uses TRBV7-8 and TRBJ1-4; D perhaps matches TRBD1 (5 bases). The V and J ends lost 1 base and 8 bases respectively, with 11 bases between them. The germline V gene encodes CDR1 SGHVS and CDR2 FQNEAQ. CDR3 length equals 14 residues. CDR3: CASSLDRRGEKLFF. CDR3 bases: TGTGCCAGCAGCTTAGACAGGCGGGGGGAAAAACTGTTTTTT.

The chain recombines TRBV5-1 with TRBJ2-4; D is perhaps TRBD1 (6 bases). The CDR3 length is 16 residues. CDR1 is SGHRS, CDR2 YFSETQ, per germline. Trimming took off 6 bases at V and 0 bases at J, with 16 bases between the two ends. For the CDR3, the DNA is TGCGCCAGCAAAACAGGGACCCCGCTAGCCAAAAACATTCAGTACTTC. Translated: CASKTGTPLAKNIQYF.

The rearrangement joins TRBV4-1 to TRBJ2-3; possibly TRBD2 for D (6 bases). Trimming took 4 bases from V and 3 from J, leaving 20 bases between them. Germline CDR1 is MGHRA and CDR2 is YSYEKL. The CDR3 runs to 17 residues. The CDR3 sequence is CASSPADYPFITDTQYF. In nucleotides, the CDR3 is TGCGCCAGCAGCCCAGCGGACTACCCCTTTATTACAGATACGCAGTATTTT.

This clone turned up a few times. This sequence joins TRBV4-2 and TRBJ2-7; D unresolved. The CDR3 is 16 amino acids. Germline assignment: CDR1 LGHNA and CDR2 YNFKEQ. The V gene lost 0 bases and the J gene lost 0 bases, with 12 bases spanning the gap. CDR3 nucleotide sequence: TGTGCCAGCAGCCAAGATCCCCAAGTAAGCTCCTACGAGCAGTACTTC. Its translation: CASSQDPQVSSYEQYF.

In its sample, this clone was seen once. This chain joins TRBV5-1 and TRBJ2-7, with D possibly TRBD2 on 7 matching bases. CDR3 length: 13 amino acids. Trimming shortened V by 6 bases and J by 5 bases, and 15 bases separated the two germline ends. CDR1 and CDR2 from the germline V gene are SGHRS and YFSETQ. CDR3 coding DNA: TGCGCCAGCACCGACTGGGGGGGCCACGAGCAGTACTTC. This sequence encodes CASTDWGGHEQYF.

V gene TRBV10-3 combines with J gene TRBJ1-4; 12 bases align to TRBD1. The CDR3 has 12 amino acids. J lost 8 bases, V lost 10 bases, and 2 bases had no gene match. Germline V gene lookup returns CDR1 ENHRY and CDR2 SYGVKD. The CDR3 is CATGTGGEKLFF. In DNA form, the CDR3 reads TGTGCCACAGGGACAGGGGGCGAAAAACTGTTTTTT.

The CDR3 nucleotides are TGTGCCAGCAGTTCCTACCTAGACGAGCAGTACTTC. Translation gives CASSSYLDEQYF. The chain uses TRBV6-6 and TRBJ2-7; D uncertain. CDR1 is MNHNY, CDR2 SVGAGI, per germline (reference sequence). The CDR3 runs 12 residues. Trimming pared 4 bases from V and 5 bases from J, leaving 9 bases between.

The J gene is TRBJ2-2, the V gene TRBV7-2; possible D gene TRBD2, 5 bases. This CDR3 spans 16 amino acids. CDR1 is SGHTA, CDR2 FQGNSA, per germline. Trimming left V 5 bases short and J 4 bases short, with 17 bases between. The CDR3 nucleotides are TGTGCCAGCAGCCCCTCCGTGGTAGCGCGCACCGGGGAGCTGTTTTTT. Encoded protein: CASSPSVVARTGELFF.

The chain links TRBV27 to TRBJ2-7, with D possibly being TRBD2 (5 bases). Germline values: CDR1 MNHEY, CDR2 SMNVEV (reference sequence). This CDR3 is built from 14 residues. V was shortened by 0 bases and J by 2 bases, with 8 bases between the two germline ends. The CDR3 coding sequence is TGTGCCAGCAGTTTATCGAGGGCCGCCTACGAGCAGTACTTC. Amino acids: CASSLSRAAYEQYF.

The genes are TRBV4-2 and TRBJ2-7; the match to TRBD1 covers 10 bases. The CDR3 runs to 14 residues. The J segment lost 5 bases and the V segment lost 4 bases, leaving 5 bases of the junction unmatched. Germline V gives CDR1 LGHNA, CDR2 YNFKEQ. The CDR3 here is CASSLGQGSHEQYF. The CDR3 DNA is TGTGCCAGCAGCCTGGGACAGGGGAGCCACGAGCAGTACTTC.

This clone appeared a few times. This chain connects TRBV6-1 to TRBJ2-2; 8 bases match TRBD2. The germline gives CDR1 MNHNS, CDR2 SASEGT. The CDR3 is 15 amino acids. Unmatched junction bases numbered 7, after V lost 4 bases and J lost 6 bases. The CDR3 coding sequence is TGTGCCAGCAGTGTAAGCGGGAGTTTCGCCGGGGAGCTGTTTTTT. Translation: CASSVSGSFAGELFF.

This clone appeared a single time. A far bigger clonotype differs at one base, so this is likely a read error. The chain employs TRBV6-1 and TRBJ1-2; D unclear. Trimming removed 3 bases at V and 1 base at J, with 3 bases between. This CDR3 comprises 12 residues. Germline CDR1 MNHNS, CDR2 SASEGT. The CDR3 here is CASSECNYGYTF. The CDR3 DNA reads TGTGCCAGCAGTGAGTGTAACTATGGCTACACCTTC.

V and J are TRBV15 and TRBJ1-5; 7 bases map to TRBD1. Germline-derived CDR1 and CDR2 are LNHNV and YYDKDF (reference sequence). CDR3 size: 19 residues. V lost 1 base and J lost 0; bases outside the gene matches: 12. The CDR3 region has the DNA TGTGCCACCAGCAGAGCGTCCTGGGACAGTAATTATAGCAATCAGCCCCAGCATTTT. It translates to CATSRASWDSNYSNQPQHF.

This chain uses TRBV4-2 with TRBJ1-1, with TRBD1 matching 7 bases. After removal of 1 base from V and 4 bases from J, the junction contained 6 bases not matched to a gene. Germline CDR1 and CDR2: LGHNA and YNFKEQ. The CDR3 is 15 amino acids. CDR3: CASSQGQGTVTEAFF. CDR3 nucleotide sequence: TGTGCCAGCAGCCAAGGACAGGGAACCGTCACTGAAGCTTTCTTT.

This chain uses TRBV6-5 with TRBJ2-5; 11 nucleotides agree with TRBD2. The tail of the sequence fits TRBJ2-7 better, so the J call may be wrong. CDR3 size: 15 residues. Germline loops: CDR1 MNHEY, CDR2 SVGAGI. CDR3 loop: CASSVAGGPGAEQYF. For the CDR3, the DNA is TGTGCCAGCAGCGTAGCGGGAGGGCCTGGGGCCGAGCAGTACTTC.

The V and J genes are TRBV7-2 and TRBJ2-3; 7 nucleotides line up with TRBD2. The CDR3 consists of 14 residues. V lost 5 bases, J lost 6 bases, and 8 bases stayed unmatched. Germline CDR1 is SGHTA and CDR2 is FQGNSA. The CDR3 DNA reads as TGTGCCAGCAGCACAGGCGGGAGAAGCGATACGCAGTATTTT. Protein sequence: CASSTGGRSDTQYF. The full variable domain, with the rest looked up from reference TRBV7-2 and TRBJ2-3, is GAGVSQSPSNKVTEKGKDVELRCDPISGHTALYWYRQSLGQGLEFLIYFQGNSAPDKSGLPSDRFSAERTGGSVSTLTIQRTQQEDSAVYLCASSTGGRSDTQYFGPGTRLTVL.